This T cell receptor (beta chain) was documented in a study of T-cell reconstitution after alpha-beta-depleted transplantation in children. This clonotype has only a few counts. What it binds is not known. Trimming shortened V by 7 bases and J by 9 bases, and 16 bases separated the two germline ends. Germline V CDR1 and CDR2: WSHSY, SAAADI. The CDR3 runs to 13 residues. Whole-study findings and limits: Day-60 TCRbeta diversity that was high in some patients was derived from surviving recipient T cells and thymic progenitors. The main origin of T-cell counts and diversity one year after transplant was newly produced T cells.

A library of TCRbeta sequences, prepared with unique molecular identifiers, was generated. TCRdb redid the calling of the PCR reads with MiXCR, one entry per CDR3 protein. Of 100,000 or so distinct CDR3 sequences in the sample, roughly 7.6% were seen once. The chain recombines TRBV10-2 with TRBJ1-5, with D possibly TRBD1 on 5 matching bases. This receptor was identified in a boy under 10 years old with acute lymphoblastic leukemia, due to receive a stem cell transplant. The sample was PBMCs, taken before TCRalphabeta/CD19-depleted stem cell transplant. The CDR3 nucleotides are TGCGCCAGCAAATCGGGACGCGGGGTGCCCCAGCATTTT. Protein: CASKSGRGVPQHF.